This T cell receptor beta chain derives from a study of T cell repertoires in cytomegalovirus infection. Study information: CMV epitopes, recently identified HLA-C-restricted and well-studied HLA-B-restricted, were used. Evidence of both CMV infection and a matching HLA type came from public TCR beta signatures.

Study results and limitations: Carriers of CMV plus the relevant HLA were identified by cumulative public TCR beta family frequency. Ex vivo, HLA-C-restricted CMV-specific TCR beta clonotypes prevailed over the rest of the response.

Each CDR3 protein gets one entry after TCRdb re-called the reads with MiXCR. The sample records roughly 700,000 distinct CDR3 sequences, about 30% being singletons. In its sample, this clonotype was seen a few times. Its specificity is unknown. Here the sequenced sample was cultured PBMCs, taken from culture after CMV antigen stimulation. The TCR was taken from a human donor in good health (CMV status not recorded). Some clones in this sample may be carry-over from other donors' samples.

The CDR3 sequence: CASSYGQGLEAFF. CDR3 DNA sequence: TGTGCCAGCAGTTATGGACAAGGGCTAGAAGCTTTCTTT. This chain connects TRBV6-1 to TRBJ1-1, with a possible D match to TRBD1 (5 bases). The V end lost 5 bases, the J end lost 8 bases, and 15 bases lay between the germline ends. The CDR3 has 13 amino acids. Germline values: CDR1 MNHNS, CDR2 SASEGT.